The clone carrying this T cell receptor (beta chain) was picked up many times. What it recognizes is unknown. It was RNA transcripts that yielded the amplified TCR beta CDR3 regions. Initially, a first-round RT-PCR of the TCR CDR3 employed the HTBI primer set. Using its own MiXCR run on the multiplex PCR reads, TCRdb lists one record per CDR3 protein. There are fewer than 550,000 distinct CDR3 sequences in the sample; 15% to 19% occur only once, and around 7% lies in the top ten. Absence of ophthalmopathy progression within 18 months defined stable Graves' hyperthyroidism. The data stem from a study of T cells in Graves' hyperthyroidism and ophthalmopathy. Findings and limits, study-wide: Clonotypes that were expanded in thyroid above 0.001 mostly appeared in blood too.

The V and J ends lost 6 bases and 10 bases, in that order; junction bases with no gene match: 12. The CDR3 covers 14 residues. Germline loops: CDR1 DFQATT, CDR2 SNEGSKA (reference sequence). The chain recombines TRBV20-1 with TRBJ2-1; TRBD2 agrees at 10 bases. This clonotype was obtained from a woman younger than 30 with Graves' hyperthyroidism. Sequenced input: blood. CDR3 coding DNA: TGCAGTGCGAAAGTGGCTAGCGGGAGCCTCGAGCAGTTCTTC. This codes for CSAKVASGSLEQFF.